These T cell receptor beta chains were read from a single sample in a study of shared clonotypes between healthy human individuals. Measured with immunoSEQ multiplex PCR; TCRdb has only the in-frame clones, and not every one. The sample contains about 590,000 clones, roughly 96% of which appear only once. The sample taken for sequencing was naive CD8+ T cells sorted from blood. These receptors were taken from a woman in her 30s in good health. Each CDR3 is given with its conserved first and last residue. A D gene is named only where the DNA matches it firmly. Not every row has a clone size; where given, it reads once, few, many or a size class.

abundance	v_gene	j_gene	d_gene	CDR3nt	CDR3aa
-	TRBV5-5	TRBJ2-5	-	TGTGCCAGCAGCTTGGGCGGAGGGGTGGAGACCCAGTACTTC	CASSLGGGVETQYF
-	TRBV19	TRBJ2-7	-	TGTGCCAGTAGTCTTCGGGACTCCTACGAGCAGTACTTC	CASSLRDSYEQYF
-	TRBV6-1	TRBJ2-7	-	TGTGCCAGGATTCGACGGGGCTACGAGCAGTACTTC	CARIRRGYEQYF
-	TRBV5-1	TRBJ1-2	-	TGCGCCAGCGGGGTAGACCATCGTGGCTACACCTTC	CASGVDHRGYTF
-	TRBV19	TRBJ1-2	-	TGTGCCAGTAGTAACCCCCGGGACGGGAACTATGGCTACACCTTC	CASSNPRDGNYGYTF
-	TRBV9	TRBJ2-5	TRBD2	TGTGCCAGCAGCGTACCTAGCGGGAGTGAGACCCAGTACTTC	CASSVPSGSETQYF
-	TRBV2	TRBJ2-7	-	TGTGCCAGCAGTGAACTGAGAGCGGGCTACTCCTACGAGCAGTACTTC	CASSELRAGYSYEQYF
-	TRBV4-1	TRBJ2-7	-	TGCGCCAGCAGCCAATGGCCCACGGGAGATCGGTACGAGCAGTACTTC	CASSQWPTGDRYEQYF
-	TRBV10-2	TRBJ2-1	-	TGCGCCAGCAGTGATGTGGCAGCCTACAATGAGCAGTTCTTC	CASSDVAAYNEQFF
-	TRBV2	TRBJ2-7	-	TGTGCCAGCAAGAGCGACAACTCCTACGAGCAGTACTTC	CASKSDNSYEQYF
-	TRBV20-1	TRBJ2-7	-	TGCAGTGCTTTCGACTCCTACGAGCAGTACTTC	CSAFDSYEQYF
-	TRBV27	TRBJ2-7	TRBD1	TGTGCCAGCAGGACCGGGACAGGGTTGGTCGAGCAGTACTTC	CASRTGTGLVEQYF
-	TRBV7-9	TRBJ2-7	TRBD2	TGTGCCAGCAGCCGCACTAGCGGGAGTCGGAACGAGCAGTACTTC	CASSRTSGSRNEQYF
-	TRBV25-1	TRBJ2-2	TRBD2	TGTGCCAGCAGTGAATTGGGGGGGTCCACCGGGGAGCTGTTTTTT	CASSELGGSTGELFF
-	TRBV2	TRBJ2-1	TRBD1	TGTGCCAGCAGCCAACCGGGACAGGGTTACAATGAGCAGTTCTTC	CASSQPGQGYNEQFF
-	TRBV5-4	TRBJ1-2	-	TGTGCCAGCAGCTTATTTGGGGCACTTGGCTACACCTTC	CASSLFGALGYTF
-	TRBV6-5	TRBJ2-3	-	TGTGCCAGCAGATCCTACCAGACAGATACGCAGTATTTT	CASRSYQTDTQYF
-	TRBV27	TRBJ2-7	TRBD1	TGTGCCAGCAGTCTAGGCCCCGGGACAGGGGGCCACGAGCAGTACTTC	CASSLGPGTGGHEQYF
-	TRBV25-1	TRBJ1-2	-	TGTGCCAGCAGTGAATTTGGCTATGGCTACACCTTC	CASSEFGYGYTF
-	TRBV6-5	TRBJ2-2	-	TGTGCCAGCAGGCCCACTCCGAACACCGGGGAGCTGTTTTTT	CASRPTPNTGELFF
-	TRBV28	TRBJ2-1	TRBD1	TGTGCCAGCAATGACAGGGGCCCTCGGAATGAGCAGTTCTTC	CASNDRGPRNEQFF
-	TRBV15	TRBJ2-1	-	TGTGCCACCAGCAGAGATTATCCGTCGAATATTCGCTATGAGCAGTTCTTC	CATSRDYPSNIRYEQFF
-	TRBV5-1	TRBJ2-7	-	TGCGCCAGCAGCTTGGTGGGGGGGCTCTACGAGCAGTACTTC	CASSLVGGLYEQYF
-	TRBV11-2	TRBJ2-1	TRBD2	TGTGCCAGCAGCTTAGCTGGCGGGGGCTACAATGAGCAGTTCTTC	CASSLAGGGYNEQFF
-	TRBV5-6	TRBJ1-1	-	TGTGCCAGCAGCTCCCCCTTTGAGGGATTGAACACTGAAGCTTTCTTT	CASSSPFEGLNTEAFF
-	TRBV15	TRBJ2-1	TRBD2	TGTGCCACCAGCAGAGCCCAGGGACTAGCGGGGAACAATGAGCAGTTCTTC	CATSRAQGLAGNNEQFF
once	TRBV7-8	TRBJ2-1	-	TGTGCCAGCAGCTTATGGAATCCGACCTACAATGAGCAGTTCTTC	CASSLWNPTYNEQFF
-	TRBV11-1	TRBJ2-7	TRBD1	TGTGCCAGCAGCTCAGCCGGGACAGTAGCCTACGAGCAGTACTTC	CASSSAGTVAYEQYF
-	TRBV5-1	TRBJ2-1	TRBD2	TGCGCCAGCAGCTTGGGCACTAGCGGAAACAATGAGCAGTTCTTC	CASSLGTSGNNEQFF
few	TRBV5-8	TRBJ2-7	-	TGTGCCAGCAGCCAACCGGGACGGCCATCCTACGAGCAGTACTTC	CASSQPGRPSYEQYF
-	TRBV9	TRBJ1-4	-	TGTGCCAGCAGCCGGGATGCCGGAGGTGAAAAACTGTTTTTT	CASSRDAGGEKLFF
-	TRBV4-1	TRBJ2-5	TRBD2	TGCGCCAGCAGCCAAGACCCTAGCGGGAGGGAAGAGACCCAGTACTTC	CASSQDPSGREETQYF
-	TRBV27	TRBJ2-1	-	TGTGCCAGCAGTTTAAGGGACAATGAGCAGTTCTTC	CASSLRDNEQFF
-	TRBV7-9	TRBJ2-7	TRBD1	TGTGCCAGCAGCTCTACGGGACAGGGGGCTGGCTACGAGCAGTACTTC	CASSSTGQGAGYEQYF
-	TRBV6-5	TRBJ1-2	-	TGTGCCAGCAGTTACTCCGAGGGGTACTATGGCTACACCTTC	CASSYSEGYYGYTF
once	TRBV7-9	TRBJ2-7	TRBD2	TGTGCCAGCAGCTCAACTAGCGCTACCTACGAGCAGTACTTC	CASSSTSATYEQYF
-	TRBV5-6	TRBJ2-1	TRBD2	TGTGCCAGCAGCCCCGGACTAGCGGGGAGGCGTAGGGATGAGCAGTTCTTC	CASSPGLAGRRRDEQFF
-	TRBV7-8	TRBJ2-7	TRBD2	TGTGCCAGCAGCCCACCCCCGGGGGGAGTCGACTCCTACGAGCAGTACTTC	CASSPPPGGVDSYEQYF
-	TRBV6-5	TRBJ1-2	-	TGTGCCAGCAGTTACGGGGGAGCTAACTATGGCTACACCTTC	CASSYGGANYGYTF
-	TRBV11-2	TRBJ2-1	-	TGTGCCAGCAGCTTAGGGGCAGGCTCCTACAATGAGCAGTTCTTC	CASSLGAGSYNEQFF
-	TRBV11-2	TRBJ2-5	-	TGTGCCAGCAGCTTAGTCTGGGGGGGGCTAGAGACCCAGTACTTC	CASSLVWGGLETQYF
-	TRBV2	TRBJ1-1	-	TGTGCCAGCAGTGACGGACGCCAGGGAGGGACTGAAGCTTTCTTT	CASSDGRQGGTEAFF
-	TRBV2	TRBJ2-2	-	TGTGCCAGCAGTGACGGGGACGTGCCCGGGGAGCTGTTTTTT	CASSDGDVPGELFF
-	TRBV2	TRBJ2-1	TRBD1	TGTGCCAGCAGTGATGGGACAGGGGGCAGAGGGACTAGGATCGATGAGCAGTTCTTC	CASSDGTGGRGTRIDEQFF
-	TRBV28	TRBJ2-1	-	TGTGCCAGCAGTTTAGGGACCACCTCCTACAATGAGCAGTTCTTC	CASSLGTTSYNEQFF
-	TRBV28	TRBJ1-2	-	TGTGCCAGCAGCGGCTGGGGTGGCTATGGCCACACCTTC	CASSGWGGYGHTF
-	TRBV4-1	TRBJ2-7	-	TGCGCCAGCAGCCAAGATTGGTCGTACGAGCAGTACTTC	CASSQDWSYEQYF
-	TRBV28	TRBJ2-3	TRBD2	TGTGCCAGCAGTTTGACTAGCGGGACCAGCACAGATACGCAGTATTTT	CASSLTSGTSTDTQYF
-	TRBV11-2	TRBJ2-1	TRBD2	TGTGCCAGCAGCTTGCCGGGACTAGCACGTGAGCAGTTCTTC	CASSLPGLAREQFF
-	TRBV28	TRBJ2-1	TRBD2	TGTGCCAGTGAAACTAGCGGGAGGGAAGGGGAGCAGTTCTTC	CASETSGREGEQFF
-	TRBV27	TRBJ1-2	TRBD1	TGTGCCAGCAGTTTCACAGGGGATCATGGCTACACCTTC	CASSFTGDHGYTF
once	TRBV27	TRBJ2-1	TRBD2	TGTGCCAGCAGGACGGGGGGGACGGAGCAGTTCTTC	CASRTGGTEQFF
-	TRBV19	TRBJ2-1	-	TGTGCCAGTAGTAGTCGGGAATCCTACAATGAGCAGTTCTTC	CASSSRESYNEQFF
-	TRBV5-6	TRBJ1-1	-	TGTGCCAGCAGCTTGGGGTCCGGACACTACACTGAAGCTTTCTTT	CASSLGSGHYTEAFF
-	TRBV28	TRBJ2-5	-	TGTGCCAGCAGTTTCGATAGTGAGACCCAGTACTTC	CASSFDSETQYF
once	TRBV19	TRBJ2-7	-	TGTGCCAGTAGTATAGATCATAAGGGGCCCTACGAGCAGTACTTC	CASSIDHKGPYEQYF
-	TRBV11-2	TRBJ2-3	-	TGTGCCAGCAGCTTAGCCGTAAGGATCACAGATACGCAGTATTTT	CASSLAVRITDTQYF